The 21 T cell receptor beta chains below come from one sample, sequenced in a study of T cells in Graves' hyperthyroidism and ophthalmopathy. Amplification of TCR beta CDR3 regions used RNA as the template. With the HTBI primer set, the TCR CDR3 went through a first round of RT-PCR. From the multiplex PCR reads, TCRdb called clonotypes with MiXCR, one entry per CDR3 protein. The repertoire consists of approximately 590,000 distinct CDR3 sequences, with around 45% occurring once and the leading ten covering roughly 8.2%. Sequencing was done on a sample of peripheral blood or thyroid tissue (not recorded which). Receptors originate from a woman under 30 with Graves' hyperthyroidism.

This clonotype occurred a few times. The CDR3 DNA sequence: TGTGCCAGCAGCATGGGACCTTCGGAAGCTTTCTTT. This encodes CASSMGPSEAFF. The chain recombines TRBV7-9 with TRBJ1-1; D may be TRBD1 (5 bases). The CDR3 is 12 residues long. Germline assignment: CDR1 SEHNR and CDR2 FQNEAQ (reference sequence). V shed 5 bases and J shed 8 bases, with 12 bases lying between them.

In this sample, this clonotype turned up a few times. The rearrangement uses TRBV2 and TRBJ2-5, with a weak D call TRBD2 (6 bases). V was trimmed by 6 bases and J by 2 bases, leaving 16 bases between them. Germline CDR1 and CDR2: SNHLY and FYNNEI. The CDR3 spans 15 residues. The CDR3 is CASSGPLRGQETQYF. As DNA, the CDR3 is TGTGCCAGCAGCGGACCCCTCCGGGGGCAAGAGACCCAGTACTTC.

The chain uses TRBV20-1 and TRBJ1-1, with D possibly being TRBD1 (5 bases). Germline V lookup: CDR1 DFQATT, CDR2 SNEGSKA (reference sequence). V was pared by 4 bases and J by 3 bases, with 18 bases between. The CDR3 is 15 amino acids. This CDR3 is CSAMGEGPRDTEAFF. CDR3 DNA sequence: TGCAGTGCTATGGGGGAGGGGCCCAGGGACACTGAAGCTTTCTTT.

This chain links TRBV5-4 with TRBJ2-2, with D perhaps matching TRBD1 or TRBD2 (6 bases each). V was cut by 5 bases and J by 5 bases, with 16 bases left in between. Germline-derived CDR1 and CDR2 are SGHNT and YYREEE (reference sequence). The length of the CDR3 is 15 residues. The CDR3 bases are TGTGCCAGCAGTTCCGGGGGCGTGAAGACCGGGGAGCTGTTTTTT. It codes for CASSSGGVKTGELFF.

About this clonotype itself: Being one base from a much bigger clone, this may be a read error. The CDR3 DNA sequence: TGCAGTGCTACAATGGACAGGGCCAGGAGCGAGCAGTACTTC. Encoded protein: CSATMDRARSEQYF. This rearrangement joins TRBV20-1 to TRBJ2-7, with TRBD1 matching over 8 bases. The J segment lost 6 bases and the V segment lost 4 bases, leaving 11 bases of the junction unmatched. Germline CDR1 DFQATT, CDR2 SNEGSKA (reference sequence). The CDR3 sequence is 14 residues long.

Remarks on this clonotype: Possible read error: a much larger clone is one base away. The chain links TRBV10-3 to TRBJ1-5; D remains unclear. Per the germline V gene, CDR1 is ENHRY and CDR2 is SYGVKD. Trimming pared 6 bases from V and 8 bases from J, leaving 14 bases between. CDR3 length: 13 amino acids. The CDR3 nucleotides read TGTGCCATCAGCGAGACACACGCCGAGCCCCAGCATTTT. It encodes CAISETHAEPQHF.

The rearrangement uses TRBV5-1 and TRBJ2-7; D unresolved. The CDR3 loop spans 14 amino acids. Germline V gives CDR1 SGHRS, CDR2 YFSETQ. V shed 3 bases and J shed 2 bases, with 12 bases lying between them. The CDR3 bases are TGCGCCAGCAGCTCCTCGGGCCTGACCTACGAGCAGTACTTC. Translated, it gives CASSSSGLTYEQYF.

The chain joins TRBV12-3 or TRBV12-4 to TRBJ2-7; 7 bases map to TRBD2. This CDR3 has 14 amino acids. Trimming cost V 3 bases and J 2 bases; bases outside gene matches: 4. CDR3 sequence: CASSLSGITYEQYF. Written as DNA, the CDR3 is TGTGCCAGCAGTTTGAGCGGGATAACCTACGAGCAGTACTTC.

This clonotype showed up many times. V is TRBV10-3 and J is TRBJ1-5; TRBD1 is a possible D gene (5 bases). CDR1 and CDR2 (germline): ENHRY, SYGVKD. Trimming stripped 6 bases from V and 0 bases from J, with 9 bases between. This CDR3 region has 14 residues. CDR3 sequence reads: CAIRGRDSNQPQHF. The CDR3 DNA is TGTGCCATCAGGGGACGGGATAGCAATCAGCCCCAGCATTTT.

The rearrangement links TRBV5-4 to TRBJ1-2; TRBD1 might be the D (5 bases). V dropped 4 bases and J dropped 8 bases, with 21 bases sitting between them. This CDR3 region has 15 residues. Germline V lookup: CDR1 SGHNT, CDR2 YYREEE (reference sequence). CDR3 nucleotides: TGTGCCAGCAGCATTAGTAGACAGAGTATCTACGGCTACACCTTC. This codes for CASSISRQSIYGYTF.

This rearrangement joins TRBV7-2 to TRBJ2-7, with D possibly TRBD1 on 6 matching bases. The CDR3 covers 14 residues. V was pared by 0 bases and J by 3 bases, with 9 bases between. Germline values: CDR1 SGHTA, CDR2 FQGNSA. This chain's CDR3 is CASSLAQGHYEQYF. CDR3 nucleotides: TGTGCCAGCAGCTTAGCGCAGGGGCACTACGAGCAGTACTTC.

The chain links TRBV29-1 to TRBJ2-4, with TRBD1 matching over 8 bases. The junction had 5 bases not matched to a gene; V was cut back by 6 bases and J by 1 base. Germline V gene lookup returns CDR1 SQVTM and CDR2 ANQGSEA. CDR3 length: 14 residues. The chain's CDR3 is CSVARDRAKNIQYF. The CDR3 bases are TGCAGCGTCGCCCGGGACAGGGCCAAAAACATTCAGTACTTC.

This clonotype showed up just a few times. The chain is built from TRBV7-9 and TRBJ1-1; D is ambiguous. Trimming took off 5 bases at V and 4 bases at J, with 14 bases between the two ends. In germline, CDR1 is SEHNR, CDR2 FQNEAQ (reference sequence). The CDR3 is made up of 14 amino acids. The CDR3 region has the DNA TGTGCCAGCAGCCCCCCCGCGTGGACCACTGAAGCTTTCTTT. This gives the protein CASSPPAWTTEAFF.

A few counts support this clonotype. The V call is TRBV6-1, the J call TRBJ2-7; D is ambiguous. Germline V CDR1 and CDR2: MNHNS, SASEGT. The CDR3 has 11 amino acids. Trimming took 2 bases from V and 5 from J, leaving 4 bases between them. The CDR3 is CASSELDEQYF. The CDR3 DNA follows: TGTGCCAGCAGTGAATTGGACGAGCAGTACTTC.

The chain combines TRBV7-8 with TRBJ2-3; possibly TRBD2 for D (6 bases). This CDR3 is built from 15 residues. In germline, CDR1 is SGHVS, CDR2 FQNEAQ. V was pared by 5 bases and J by 0 bases, with 12 bases between. This CDR3 reads CASSLLGTSTDTQYF. The CDR3 DNA reads as TGTGCCAGCAGCCTACTAGGGACTAGCACAGATACGCAGTATTTT.

V and J are TRBV5-1 and TRBJ2-7; 9 bases agree with TRBD1. Germline assignment: CDR1 SGHRS and CDR2 YFSETQ. With V trimmed by 4 bases and J by 5 bases, 7 bases remained unmatched. This CDR3 region has 14 residues. The CDR3 DNA reads as TGCGCCAGCAGCGCCCGGGACAGGGATCACGAGCAGTACTTC. It specifies CASSARDRDHEQYF.

This clonotype has only a few counts. The chain links TRBV9 to TRBJ2-7; D may be TRBD1 or TRBD2 (5 bases each). Looked up from germline, CDR1 is SGDLS and CDR2 is YYNGEE. The V end lost 4 bases, the J end lost 3 bases, and 11 bases lay between the germline ends. The CDR3 has 13 residues. CDR3 amino acids: CASSRDLIYEQYF. For the CDR3, the DNA is TGTGCCAGCAGCAGGGACCTAATCTACGAGCAGTACTTC. Full variable domain (missing parts from reference TRBV9 and TRBJ2-7): DSGVTQTPKHLITATGQRVTLRCSPRSGDLSVYWYQQSLDQGLQFLIQYYNGEERAKGNILERFSAQQFPDLHSELNLSSLELGDSALYFCASSRDLIYEQYFGPGTRLTVT.

This clonotype was seen many times. The rearrangement links TRBV10-2 to TRBJ1-1; D is unclear. The CDR3 is made up of 13 amino acids. Trimming removed 3 bases at V and 0 bases at J, with 5 bases between. Germline assignment: CDR1 WSHSY and CDR2 SAAADI. CDR3 in amino acids: CASSDSVNTEAFF. The CDR3 nucleotides are TGCGCCAGCAGTGATTCGGTGAACACTGAAGCTTTCTTT.

The chain couples TRBV2 to TRBJ2-5; a possible D gene is TRBD1 (6 bases). V was pared by 6 bases and J by 5 bases, with 13 bases between. The CDR3 contains 13 residues. Per the germline V gene, CDR1 is SNHLY and CDR2 is FYNNEI. Here the CDR3 reads CASRNGGAETQYF. The CDR3 region has the DNA TGTGCCAGCAGAAATGGGGGCGCTGAGACCCAGTACTTC.

This clonotype was found many times. The chain couples TRBV13 to TRBJ1-1; TRBD1 aligns across 7 bases. Trimming cost V 5 bases and J 5 bases; bases outside gene matches: 5. Germline V lookup: CDR1 PRHDT, CDR2 FYEKMQ (reference sequence). The CDR3 loop spans 13 amino acids. This chain's CDR3 is CASSVSGGTEAFF. CDR3 coding DNA: TGTGCCAGCAGCGTCTCAGGGGGAACTGAAGCTTTCTTT.

This clonotype was observed many times. The rearrangement uses TRBV7-9 and TRBJ1-1; a weak D match, TRBD1 (5 bases). The CDR3 spans 13 residues. Per germline, CDR1 SEHNR and CDR2 FQNEAQ (reference sequence). V lost 6 bases and J lost 1, with 9 bases in between. This CDR3 reads CASRGTENTEAFF. Written as DNA, the CDR3 is TGTGCCAGCAGGGGGACGGAGAACACTGAAGCTTTCTTT.